Following are 27 T cell receptor beta chains from one sample sequenced in a study of cytomegalovirus exposure and HLA in healthy donors. Assay used: immunoSEQ multiplex PCR; TCRdb lists only in-frame clones, some missing. Of about 240,000 clones listed, around 88% are singletons. Sequencing input: PBMCs. All receptors derive from a young woman in good health and CMV-seropositive.

The rearrangement links TRBV19 to TRBJ1-1; the D gene is possibly TRBD1 (5 bases). V lost 5 bases and J 0 bases, leaving 10 bases between the germline ends. Germline lookup yields CDR1 LNHDA and CDR2 SQIVND (reference sequence). This CDR3 is built from 14 residues. The CDR3 sequence is CASSVGGMNTEAFF. The DNA for the CDR3 is TGTGCCAGTAGTGTTGGGGGGATGAACACTGAAGCTTTCTTT.

This clone occurred a few times. The chain has TRBV21-1 and TRBJ2-7; the table's TRBD2 call for D was not verified on the DNA. TRBV21-1 is recorded as a pseudogene. The CDR3 sequence is 16 residues long. CDR3 DNA: TGTGCCAGCAGCAACTGGTGGTTAGCGGGCACCTACGAGCAGTACTTC. It translates to CASSNWWLAGTYEQYF.

The genes are TRBV6-1 and TRBJ1-2, with no clear D. Trimming pared 5 bases from V and 4 bases from J, leaving 14 bases between. Germline assignment: CDR1 MNHNS and CDR2 SASEGT. The CDR3 is made up of 14 amino acids. In DNA form, the CDR3 reads TGTGCCAGCAGTCCCTCCGTGGGGAGCTATGGCTACACCTTC. Encoded protein: CASSPSVGSYGYTF.

In this sample, this clone turned up a few times. Other nucleotide sequences in the sample specify the same CDR3. V and J are TRBV7-8 and TRBJ2-7; D remains unclear. V dropped 1 base and J dropped 3 bases, with 7 bases sitting between them. CDR1 and CDR2 (germline): SGHVS, FQNEAQ. This CDR3 region has 13 residues. The CDR3 nucleotides read TGTGCCAGCAGCTTAGGCCAGGTCTACGAGCAGTACTTC. Its translation: CASSLGQVYEQYF.

This chain links TRBV14 with TRBJ2-1, with D maybe TRBD2 (6 bases). The CDR3 runs to 14 residues. Germline V gene data show CDR1 as SGHDN and CDR2 as FVKESK. V was cut by 3 bases and J by 7 bases, with 13 bases left in between. This CDR3 reads CASSQMTRGNEQFF. The CDR3 coding sequence is TGTGCCAGCAGCCAGATGACTAGGGGAAATGAGCAGTTCTTC.

There are a few counts of this clone. J is TRBJ1-2 and V is TRBV2; 10 bases line up with TRBD1. The junction had 4 bases not matched to a gene; V was cut back by 5 bases and J by 4 bases. This CDR3 has 14 amino acids. Germline V gene sequence: CDR1 SNHLY, CDR2 FYNNEI. CDR3 coding DNA: TGTGCCAGCAGTCGGGACAGGGGAGGCTATGGCTACACCTTC. Translating gives CASSRDRGGYGYTF. Supplemented by reference TRBV2 and TRBJ1-2, the full variable domain reads EPEVTQTPSHQVTQMGQEVILRCVPISNHLYFYWYRQILGQKVEFLVSFYNNEISEKSEIFDDQFSVERPDGSNFTLKIRSTKLEDSAMYFCASSRDRGGYGYTFGSGTRLTVV.

V usage is TRBV7-9 and J usage is TRBJ1-2; no firm D call. The CDR3 spans 13 residues. The ends were cut back, 5 bases at V and 4 bases at J, with 11 bases in the middle. Germline CDR1 is SEHNR and CDR2 is FQNEAQ (reference sequence). This CDR3 reads CASSHLSLYGYTF. In DNA, the CDR3 is TGTGCCAGCAGCCATCTTAGTCTCTATGGCTACACCTTC. The variable domain in full, completed from reference TRBV7-9 and TRBJ1-2, reads DTGVSQNPRHKITKRGQNVTFRCDPISEHNRLYWYRQTLGQGPEFLTYFQNEAQLEKSRLLSDRFSAERPKGSFSTLEIQRTEQGDSAMYLCASSHLSLYGYTFGSGTRLTVV.

The V call is TRBV9, the J call TRBJ2-7, with 11 bases aligning to TRBD2. The CDR3 extends over 15 amino acids. Trimming at V came to 4 bases and at J to 1 base, leaving 4 bases not matched to a gene. Germline V gene sequence: CDR1 SGDLS, CDR2 YYNGEE. This chain's CDR3 is CASSTASGGSYEQYF. The CDR3 DNA reads TGTGCCAGCAGCACCGCTAGCGGGGGGTCCTACGAGCAGTACTTC. Filled out from reference TRBV9 and TRBJ2-7, the complete variable domain reads DSGVTQTPKHLITATGQRVTLRCSPRSGDLSVYWYQQSLDQGLQFLIQYYNGEERAKGNILERFSAQQFPDLHSELNLSSLELGDSALYFCASSTASGGSYEQYFGPGTRLTVT.

This clone was seen a few times. The chain has TRBV7-9 and TRBJ2-1; 7 nucleotides agree with TRBD1. Germline CDR1 is SEHNR and CDR2 is FQNEAQ (reference sequence). The CDR3 runs 15 residues. J lost 7 bases, V lost 1 base, and 7 bases had no gene match. DNA of the CDR3: TGTGCCAGCAGCTTAGATAGGGGGCGCGAGAATGAGCAGTTCTTC. This translates into CASSLDRGRENEQFF.

V gene TRBV5-4 combines with J gene TRBJ2-1; D perhaps matches TRBD1 (5 bases). Trimming pared 0 bases from V and 1 base from J, leaving 11 bases between. Looked up from germline, CDR1 is SGHNT and CDR2 is YYREEE (reference sequence). The CDR3 is 16 residues long. The CDR3 nucleotides read TGTGCCAGCAGCTTGGCCAGGGATACGTCCTACAATGAGCAGTTCTTC. Protein: CASSLARDTSYNEQFF.

This chain links TRBV28 with TRBJ2-1; TRBD2 matches 9 bases. This CDR3 is 19 amino acids long. Germline V lookup: CDR1 MDHEN, CDR2 SYDVKM. Trimming removed 6 bases from V and 5 bases from J; junction bases left unmatched: 20. The CDR3 sequence: CASRIKGLSGLASNNEQFF. The CDR3 DNA sequence: TGTGCCAGCAGGATCAAGGGACTGAGCGGACTAGCGAGCAACAATGAGCAGTTCTTC. Complete variable domain (other parts from reference TRBV28 and TRBJ2-1): DVKVTQSSRYLVKRTGEKVFLECVQDMDHENMFWYRQDPGLGLRLIYFSYDVKMKEKGDIPEGYSVSREKKERFSLILESASTNQTSMYLCASRIKGLSGLASNNEQFFGPGTRLTVL.

V and J are TRBV27 and TRBJ1-1; 8 nucleotides align to TRBD1. J lost 11 bases, V lost 2 bases, and 7 bases had no gene match. This CDR3 has 13 amino acids. CDR1 is MNHEY and CDR2 is SMNVEV in the germline V gene (reference sequence). This CDR3 reads CASSLIQGDMAFF. The CDR3 bases are TGTGCCAGCAGTTTAATACAGGGGGATATGGCTTTCTTT.

The chain uses TRBV5-1 and TRBJ1-2, with TRBD1 identical over 9 bases. Germline V gene data show CDR1 as SGHRS and CDR2 as YFSETQ. The CDR3 sequence is 14 residues long. V was clipped by 3 bases and J by 7 bases; unmatched bases: 7. CDR3 residues: CASSSTGTGSGYTF. Written as DNA, the CDR3 is TGCGCCAGCAGCTCTACCGGGACAGGGTCTGGCTACACCTTC.

The table lists this clone with a count of one. The J gene is TRBJ1-4, the V gene TRBV28; 7 bases match TRBD1. The ends lost 2 bases at V and 0 bases at J; junction bases unmatched: 3. This CDR3 is built from 16 residues. From germline, CDR1 is MDHEN and CDR2 SYDVKM. This chain's CDR3 is CASSLRGQATNEKLFF. In DNA form, the CDR3 reads TGTGCCAGCAGTTTACGAGGACAGGCAACTAATGAAAAACTGTTTTTT. Full variable domain (missing parts from reference TRBV28 and TRBJ1-4): DVKVTQSSRYLVKRTGEKVFLECVQDMDHENMFWYRQDPGLGLRLIYFSYDVKMKEKGDIPEGYSVSREKKERFSLILESASTNQTSMYLCASSLRGQATNEKLFFGSGTQLSVL.

V gene TRBV2 combines with J gene TRBJ1-2, with 8 nucleotides matching TRBD1. The CDR3 spans 13 residues. V lost 7 bases to trimming and J lost 4 bases; unmatched junction nucleotides: 5. Germline CDR1 is SNHLY and CDR2 is FYNNEI. CDR3: CASNTGGSYGYTF. The DNA for the CDR3 is TGTGCCAGCAATACAGGGGGTAGCTATGGCTACACCTTC.

The chain recombines TRBV18 with TRBJ1-5; D gene uncertain. The CDR3 consists of 16 residues. With 5 bases removed from V and 5 bases from J, the gap between germline ends came to 19 bases. Germline-derived CDR1 and CDR2 are KGHSH and LQKENI. As DNA, the CDR3 is TGTGCCAGCTCAATGGAAGATACTAGCCCCTATCAGCCCCAGCATTTT. It yields the protein CASSMEDTSPYQPQHF.

The chain couples TRBV27 to TRBJ2-3; TRBD1 agrees at 7 bases. V was clipped by 0 bases and J by 4 bases; unmatched bases: 13. Germline V gene data show CDR1 as MNHEY and CDR2 as SMNVEV (reference sequence). The CDR3 sequence is 18 residues long. This chain's CDR3 is CASSLSKTGTIRADTQYF. The CDR3 nucleotides are TGTGCCAGCAGTTTATCGAAGACAGGGACCATACGGGCAGATACGCAGTATTTT.

Concerning this clone: This same CDR3 is encoded by further DNA sequences in the sample. The chain carries TRBV4-2 and TRBJ2-5; D is perhaps TRBD2 (6 bases). The CDR3 length is 14 residues. V lost 3 bases and J 3 bases, leaving 11 bases between the germline ends. Germline V lookup: CDR1 LGHNA, CDR2 YNFKEQ. CDR3 bases: TGTGCCAGCAGCCAGGGGACTCGGAAAGAGACCCAGTACTTC. Protein sequence: CASSQGTRKETQYF.

V gene TRBV19 combines with J gene TRBJ1-5, with TRBD1 matching 7 bases. This CDR3 has 14 amino acids. Germline assignment: CDR1 LNHDA and CDR2 SQIVND (reference sequence). Unmatched junction bases numbered 10, after V lost 11 bases and J lost 3 bases. CDR3 loop: CACNRDRDNQPQHF. Here the CDR3 DNA reads TGTGCCTGCAACCGGGACAGAGACAATCAGCCCCAGCATTTT.

This sequence joins TRBV6-6 and TRBJ2-5; 8 bases are shared with TRBD2. Germline CDR1 is MNHNY and CDR2 is SVGAGI (reference sequence). With V trimmed by 11 bases and J by 5 bases, 4 bases remained unmatched. The length of the CDR3 is 11 residues. CDR3 amino acids: CAGGGSETQYF. The DNA for the CDR3 is TGTGCCGGCGGGGGGTCGGAGACCCAGTACTTC.

This rearrangement joins TRBV27 to TRBJ2-7, with no clear D. Germline V gives CDR1 MNHEY, CDR2 SMNVEV (reference sequence). This CDR3 has 15 residues. Between the trimmed V and J ends, which lost 3 bases and 0 bases, there was a span of 12 bases. The CDR3 sequence: CASSFNSNPSYEQYF. The CDR3 DNA reads TGTGCCAGCAGTTTTAATAGCAACCCCTCCTACGAGCAGTACTTC.

This sequence joins TRBV4-1 and TRBJ2-2, with D hard to call. V lost 4 bases and J lost 1, with 10 bases in between. The CDR3 is 15 residues long. Germline V gene sequence: CDR1 MGHRA, CDR2 YSYEKL. For the CDR3, the DNA is TGCGCCAGCAGCCCTTCTAGGATGAACACCGGGGAGCTGTTTTTT. Its protein product is CASSPSRMNTGELFF.

This clone was counted once. The chain links TRBV9 to TRBJ2-3, with a weak D call TRBD1 (6 bases). V was pared by 3 bases and J by 2 bases, with 16 bases between. The CDR3 sequence is 16 residues long. Germline V gives CDR1 SGDLS, CDR2 YYNGEE. The CDR3 is CASSALGQGSTDTQYF. CDR3 sequence (DNA): TGTGCCAGCAGCGCACTTGGGCAGGGGTCCACAGATACGCAGTATTTT.

The table lists this clone with a count of one. The chain recombines TRBV27 with TRBJ2-1, with 10 bases lining up with TRBD2. This CDR3 spans 14 amino acids. Trimming cost V 8 bases and J 4 bases; bases outside gene matches: 5. In germline, CDR1 is MNHEY, CDR2 SMNVEV (reference sequence). The CDR3 is CASAGTSVYNEQFF. Written as DNA, the CDR3 is TGTGCCAGCGCCGGGACTAGCGTATACAATGAGCAGTTCTTC.

The gene calls are TRBV15 and TRBJ1-5; D unclear. This CDR3 spans 17 amino acids. Trimming removed 1 base from V and 0 bases from J, with 13 bases in between. Germline CDR1 reads LNHNV; CDR2 reads YYDKDF (reference sequence). The CDR3 DNA is TGTGCCACCAGCAGAGCCGGTAAAGCTGTTAGCAATCAGCCCCAGCATTTT. Its protein product is CATSRAGKAVSNQPQHF.

This clone was observed once. V is TRBV27 and J is TRBJ2-2, with 7 bases fitting TRBD1. V was clipped by 3 bases and J by 0 bases; unmatched bases: 1. The CDR3 totals 15 residues. Germline assignment: CDR1 MNHEY and CDR2 SMNVEV (reference sequence). This CDR3 is CASSFGTANTGELFF. The CDR3 nucleotides read TGTGCCAGCAGTTTTGGGACAGCGAACACCGGGGAGCTGTTTTTT.

V usage is TRBV11-2 and J usage is TRBJ2-7, with TRBD2 matching 9 bases. CDR3 length equals 15 residues. J was trimmed by 2 bases and V by 5 bases; bases with no gene match: 7. Per the germline V gene, CDR1 is SGHAT and CDR2 is FQNNGV. This CDR3 is CASSPRLAVAYEQYF. Written as DNA, the CDR3 is TGTGCCAGCAGCCCCAGACTAGCGGTGGCCTACGAGCAGTACTTC.